This record covers a single T cell receptor (beta chain). As yet, its antigen is unknown. PCR was performed using 60 Vbeta and 13 Jbeta primers. Clones were read by immunoSEQ multiplex PCR, and TCRdb kept only the in-frame ones, dropping some. The sample has some 110,000 clones, just over 65% seen once. Germline V gene lookup returns CDR1 MNHGY and CDR2 SVAAGI. The CDR3 runs 17 residues. V lost 7 bases and J 0 bases, leaving 22 bases between the germline ends. The sample belongs to a study of cytomegalovirus exposure and HLA in healthy donors. Points from the study as a whole: Sequencing artifact likely explains a cluster of highly shared sequence variants.

The rearrangement joins TRBV6-9 to TRBJ2-7, with TRBD2 as a possible D gene (7 bases). The sample consisted of PBMCs. The source is a man younger than 35 in good health and CMV-seronegative. The CDR3 sequence: CASIKGGGSWFSYEQYF. The DNA for the CDR3 is TGTGCCAGCATTAAGGGGGGGGGTTCTTGGTTCTCCTACGAGCAGTACTTC.